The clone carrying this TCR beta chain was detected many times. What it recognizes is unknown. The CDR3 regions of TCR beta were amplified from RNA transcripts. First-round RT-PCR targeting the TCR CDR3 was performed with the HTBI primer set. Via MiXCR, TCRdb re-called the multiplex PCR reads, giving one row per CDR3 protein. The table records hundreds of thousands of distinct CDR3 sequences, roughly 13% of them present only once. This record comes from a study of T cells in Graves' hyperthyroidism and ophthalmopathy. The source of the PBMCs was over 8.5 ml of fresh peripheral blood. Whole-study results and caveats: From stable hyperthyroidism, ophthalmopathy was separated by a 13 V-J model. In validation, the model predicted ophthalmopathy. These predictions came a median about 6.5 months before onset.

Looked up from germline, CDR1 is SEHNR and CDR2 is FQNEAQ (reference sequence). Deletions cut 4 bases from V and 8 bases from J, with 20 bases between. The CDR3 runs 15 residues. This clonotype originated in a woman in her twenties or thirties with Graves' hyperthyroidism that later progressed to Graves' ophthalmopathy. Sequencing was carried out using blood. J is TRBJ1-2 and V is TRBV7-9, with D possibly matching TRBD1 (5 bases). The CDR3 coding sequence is TGTGCCAGCAGCTCACGAGGGGCCTTCGTACAGGGCTACACCTTC. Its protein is CASSSRGAFVQGYTF.